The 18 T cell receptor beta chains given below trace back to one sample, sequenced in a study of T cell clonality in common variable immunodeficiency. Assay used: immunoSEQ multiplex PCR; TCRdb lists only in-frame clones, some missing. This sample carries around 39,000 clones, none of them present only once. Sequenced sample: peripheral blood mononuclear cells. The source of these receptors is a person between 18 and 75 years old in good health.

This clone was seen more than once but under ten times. The CDR3 spells CASSSRTGRGETQYF. Partial CDR3 DNA: TGTGCCAGCAGCTCTCGGACAGGGAGAGGGGAGACC. The chain joins TRBV7-2 to TRBJ2-5; TRBD1 matches 8 bases. The DNA ends 3 residues before the CDR3 does, and the rest of the CDR3 is filled in from the germline J gene. Germline lookup yields CDR1 SGHTA and CDR2 FQGNSA. V lost 4 bases and J lost 5; bases outside the gene matches: 9. This CDR3 region has 15 residues. Based on the CDR3 plus reference TRBV7-2 and TRBJ2-5, the full variable domain is GAGVSQSPSNKVTEKGKDVELRCDPISGHTALYWYRQSLGQGLEFLIYFQGNSAPDKSGLPSDRFSAERTGGSVSTLTIQRTQQEDSAVYLCASSSRTGRGETQYFGPGTRLLVL.

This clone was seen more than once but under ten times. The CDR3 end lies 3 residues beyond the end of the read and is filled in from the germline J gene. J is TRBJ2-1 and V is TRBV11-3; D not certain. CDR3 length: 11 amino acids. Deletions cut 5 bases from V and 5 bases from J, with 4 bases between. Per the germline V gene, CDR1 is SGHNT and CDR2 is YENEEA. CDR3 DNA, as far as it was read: TGTGCCAGCAGCGACAACAATGAG. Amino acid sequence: CASSDNNE. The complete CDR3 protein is CASSDNNEQFF.

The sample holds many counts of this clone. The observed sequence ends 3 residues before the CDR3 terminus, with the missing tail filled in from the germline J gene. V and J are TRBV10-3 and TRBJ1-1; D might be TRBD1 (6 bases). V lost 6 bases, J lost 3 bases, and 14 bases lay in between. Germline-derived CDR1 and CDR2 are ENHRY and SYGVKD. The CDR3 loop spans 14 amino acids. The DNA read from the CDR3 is TGTGCCATCAGCTCGCAGGGGAAGGACACTGAA. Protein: CAISSQGKDTE. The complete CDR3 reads CAISSQGKDTEAFF.

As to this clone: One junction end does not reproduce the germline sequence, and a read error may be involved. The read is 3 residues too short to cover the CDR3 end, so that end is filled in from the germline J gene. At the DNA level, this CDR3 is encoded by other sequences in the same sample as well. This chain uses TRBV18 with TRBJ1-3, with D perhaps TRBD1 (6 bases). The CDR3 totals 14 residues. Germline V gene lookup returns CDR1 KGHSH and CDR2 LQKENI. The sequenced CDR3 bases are TGTGCCAGCTCTTCTCGGGACACTGGAAACACG. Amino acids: CASSSRDTGNT. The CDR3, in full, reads CASSSRDTGNTIYF.

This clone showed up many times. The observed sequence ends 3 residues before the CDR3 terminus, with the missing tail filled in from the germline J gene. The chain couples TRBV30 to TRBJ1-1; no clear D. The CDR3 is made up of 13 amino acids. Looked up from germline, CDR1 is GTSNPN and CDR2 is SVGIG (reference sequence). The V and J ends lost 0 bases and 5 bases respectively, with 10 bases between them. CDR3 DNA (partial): TGTGCCTGGAGTGTATGGACGGGGACTGAA. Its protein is CAWSVWTGTE. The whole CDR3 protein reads CAWSVWTGTEAFF.

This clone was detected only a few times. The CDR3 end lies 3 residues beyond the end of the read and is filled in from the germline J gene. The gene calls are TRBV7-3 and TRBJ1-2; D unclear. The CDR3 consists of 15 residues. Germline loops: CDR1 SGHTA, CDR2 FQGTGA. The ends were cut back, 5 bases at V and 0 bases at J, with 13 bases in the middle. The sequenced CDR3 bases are TGTGCCAGCAGCCCGGGGAGGGAATCTAACTATGGC. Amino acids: CASSPGRESNYG. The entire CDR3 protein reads CASSPGRESNYGYTF.

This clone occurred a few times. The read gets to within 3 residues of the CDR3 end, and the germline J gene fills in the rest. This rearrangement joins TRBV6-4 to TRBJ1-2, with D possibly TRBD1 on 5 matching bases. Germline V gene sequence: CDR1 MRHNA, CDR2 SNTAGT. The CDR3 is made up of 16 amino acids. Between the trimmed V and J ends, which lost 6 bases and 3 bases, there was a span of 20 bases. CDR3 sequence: CASSGTEAHGDYGYTF. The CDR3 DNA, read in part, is TGTGCCAGCAGCGGGACTGAGGCACATGGGGACTATGGC.

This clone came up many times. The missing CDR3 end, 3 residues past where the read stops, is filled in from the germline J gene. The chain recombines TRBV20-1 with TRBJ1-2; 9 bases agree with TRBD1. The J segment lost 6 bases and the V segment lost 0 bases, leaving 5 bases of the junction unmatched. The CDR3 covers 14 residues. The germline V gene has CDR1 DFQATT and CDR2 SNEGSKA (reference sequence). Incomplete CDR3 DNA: TGCAGTGCTAGAGACCGGGGACAGGGCGATGGC. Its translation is CSARDRGQGDG. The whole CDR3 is CSARDRGQGDGYTF.

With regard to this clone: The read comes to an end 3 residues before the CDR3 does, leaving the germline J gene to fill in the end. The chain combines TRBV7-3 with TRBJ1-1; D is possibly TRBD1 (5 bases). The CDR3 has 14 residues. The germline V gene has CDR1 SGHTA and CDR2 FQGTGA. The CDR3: CASSLGAEWELAFF. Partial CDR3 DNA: TGTGCCAGCAGCTTAGGGGCAGAATGGGAACTA.

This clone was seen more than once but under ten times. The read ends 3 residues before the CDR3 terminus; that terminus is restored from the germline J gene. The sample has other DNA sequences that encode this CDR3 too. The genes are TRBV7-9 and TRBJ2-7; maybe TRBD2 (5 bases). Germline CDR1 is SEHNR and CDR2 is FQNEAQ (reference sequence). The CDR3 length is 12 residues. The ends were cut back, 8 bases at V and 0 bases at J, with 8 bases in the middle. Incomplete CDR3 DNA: TGTGCCAGCCGAGGGTACTCCTACGAG. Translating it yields CASRGYSYE. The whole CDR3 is CASRGYSYEQYF.

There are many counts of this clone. CDR3 in amino acids: CASSRMVYEQYF. The sequenced CDR3 bases are TGTGCCAGCTCGCGGATGGTCTACGAG. The chain carries TRBV12-3 or TRBV12-4 and TRBJ2-7; D unresolved. The CDR3 is cut off 3 residues early in the read; its end comes from the germline J gene. V shed 8 bases and J shed 3 bases, with 11 bases lying between them. The length of the CDR3 is 12 residues.

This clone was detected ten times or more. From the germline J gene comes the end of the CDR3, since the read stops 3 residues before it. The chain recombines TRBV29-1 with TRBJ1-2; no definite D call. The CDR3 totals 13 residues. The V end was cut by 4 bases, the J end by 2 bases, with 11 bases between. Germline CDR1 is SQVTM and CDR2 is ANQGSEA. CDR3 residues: CSVAVGGNYGYTF. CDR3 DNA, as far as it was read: TGCAGCGTTGCTGTCGGCGGAAACTATGGC. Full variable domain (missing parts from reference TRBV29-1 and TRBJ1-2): SAVISQKPSRDICQRGTSLTIQCQVDSQVTMMFWYRQQPGQSLTLIATANQGSEATYESGFVIDKFPISRPNLTFSTLTVSNMSPEDSSIYLCSVAVGGNYGYTFGSGTRLTVV.

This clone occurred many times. Incomplete CDR3 DNA: TGTGCCACCCTTGGGACTGACTATGGC. Its translation: CATLGTDYG. The full CDR3 protein is CATLGTDYGYTF. This rearrangement joins TRBV19 to TRBJ1-2, with D tentatively TRBD1 (5 bases). The read terminates 3 residues before the CDR3 end, so the remaining end is supplied by the germline J gene. Germline V gene sequence: CDR1 LNHDA, CDR2 SQIVND (reference sequence). This CDR3 has 12 amino acids. The ends were cut back, 10 bases at V and 3 bases at J, with 12 bases in the middle.

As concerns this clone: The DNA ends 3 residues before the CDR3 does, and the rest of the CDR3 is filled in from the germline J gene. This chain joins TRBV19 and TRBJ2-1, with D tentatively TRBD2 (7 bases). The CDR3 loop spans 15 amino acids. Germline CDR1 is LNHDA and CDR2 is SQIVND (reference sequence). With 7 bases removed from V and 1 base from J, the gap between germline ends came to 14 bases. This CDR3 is CASIGGGQSYNEQFF. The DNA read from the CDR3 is TGTGCCAGTATTGGGGGGGGCCAGTCCTACAATGAG.

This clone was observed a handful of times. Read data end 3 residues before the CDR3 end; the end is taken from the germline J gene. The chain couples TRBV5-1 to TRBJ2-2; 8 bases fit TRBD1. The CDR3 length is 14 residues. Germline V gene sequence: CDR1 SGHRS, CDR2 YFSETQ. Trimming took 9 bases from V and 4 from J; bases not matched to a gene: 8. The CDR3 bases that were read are TGCGCCACCGAAACCGGGACAGGCACCGGGGAG. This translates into CATETGTGTGE. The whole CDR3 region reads CATETGTGTGELFF.

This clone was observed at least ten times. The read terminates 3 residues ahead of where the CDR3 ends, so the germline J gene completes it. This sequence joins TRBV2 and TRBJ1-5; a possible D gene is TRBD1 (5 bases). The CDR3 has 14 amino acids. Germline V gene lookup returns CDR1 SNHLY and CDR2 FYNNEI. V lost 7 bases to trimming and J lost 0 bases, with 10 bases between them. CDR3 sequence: CASKRGDSNQPQHF. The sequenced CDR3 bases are TGTGCCAGCAAGAGAGGGGATAGCAATCAGCCC.

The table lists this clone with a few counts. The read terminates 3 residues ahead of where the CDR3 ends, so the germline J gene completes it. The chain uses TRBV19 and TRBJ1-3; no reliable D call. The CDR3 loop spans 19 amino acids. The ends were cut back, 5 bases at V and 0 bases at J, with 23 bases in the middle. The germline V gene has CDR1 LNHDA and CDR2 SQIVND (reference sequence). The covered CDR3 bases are TGTGCCAGTAGTCCGGATGGTCTTAGCCTCCGTCACTCTGGAAACACC. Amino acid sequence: CASSPDGLSLRHSGNT. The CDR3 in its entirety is CASSPDGLSLRHSGNTIYF. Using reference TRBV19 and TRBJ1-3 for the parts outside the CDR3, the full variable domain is DGGITQSPKYLFRKEGQNVTLSCEQNLNHDAMYWYRQDPGQGLRLIYYSQIVNDFQKGDIAEGYSVSREKKESFPLTVTSAQKNPTAFYLCASSPDGLSLRHSGNTIYFGEGSWLTVV.

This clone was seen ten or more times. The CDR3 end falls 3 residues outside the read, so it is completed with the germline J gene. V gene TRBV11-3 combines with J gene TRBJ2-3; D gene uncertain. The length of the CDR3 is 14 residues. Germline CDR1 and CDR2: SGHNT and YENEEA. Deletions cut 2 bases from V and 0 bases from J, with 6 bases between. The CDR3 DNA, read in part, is TGTGCCAGCAGCTTAAAGACTAGCACAGATACG. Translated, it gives CASSLKTSTDT. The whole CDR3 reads CASSLKTSTDTQYF. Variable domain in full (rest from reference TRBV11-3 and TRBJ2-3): EAGVVQSPRYKIIEKKQPVAFWCNPISGHNTLYWYLQNLGQGPELLIRYENEEAVDDSQLPKDRFSAERLKGVDSTLKIQPAELGDSAVYLCASSLKTSTDTQYFGPGTRLTVL.